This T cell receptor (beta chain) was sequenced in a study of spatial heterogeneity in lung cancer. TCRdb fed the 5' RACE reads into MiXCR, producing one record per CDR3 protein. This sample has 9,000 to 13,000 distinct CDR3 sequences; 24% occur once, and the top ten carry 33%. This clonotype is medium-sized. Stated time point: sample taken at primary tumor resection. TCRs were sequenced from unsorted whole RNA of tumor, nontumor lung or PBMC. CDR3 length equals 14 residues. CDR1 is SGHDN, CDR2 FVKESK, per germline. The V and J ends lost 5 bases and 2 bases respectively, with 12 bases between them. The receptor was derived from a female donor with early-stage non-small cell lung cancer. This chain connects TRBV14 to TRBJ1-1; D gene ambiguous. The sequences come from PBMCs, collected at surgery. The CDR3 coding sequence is TGTGCCAGCAGCGCACAGAAAAGAAACACTGAAGCTTTCTTT. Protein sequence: CASSAQKRNTEAFF.